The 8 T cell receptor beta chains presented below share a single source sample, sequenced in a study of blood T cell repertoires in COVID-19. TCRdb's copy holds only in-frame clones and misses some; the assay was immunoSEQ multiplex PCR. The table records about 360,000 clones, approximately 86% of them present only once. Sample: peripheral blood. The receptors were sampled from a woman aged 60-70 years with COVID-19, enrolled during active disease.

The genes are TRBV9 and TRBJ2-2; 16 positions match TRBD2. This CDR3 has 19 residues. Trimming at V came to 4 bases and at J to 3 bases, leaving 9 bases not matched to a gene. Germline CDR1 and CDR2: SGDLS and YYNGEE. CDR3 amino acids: CASSPRSGLAGGYTGELFF. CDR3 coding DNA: TGTGCCAGCAGCCCTCGTTCGGGACTAGCGGGGGGGTACACCGGGGAGCTGTTTTTT.

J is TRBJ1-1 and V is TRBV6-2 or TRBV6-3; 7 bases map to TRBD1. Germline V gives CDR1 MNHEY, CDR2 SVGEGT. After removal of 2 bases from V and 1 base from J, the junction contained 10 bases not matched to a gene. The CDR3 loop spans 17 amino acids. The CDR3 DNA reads TGTGCCAGCAGTTACCACCAGATACAGGGGAAGAACACTGAAGCTTTCTTT. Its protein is CASSYHQIQGKNTEAFF.

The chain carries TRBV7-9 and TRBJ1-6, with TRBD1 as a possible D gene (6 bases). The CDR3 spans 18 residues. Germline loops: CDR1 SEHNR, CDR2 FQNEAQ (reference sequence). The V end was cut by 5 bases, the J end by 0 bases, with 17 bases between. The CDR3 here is CASSAEQGGSSYNSPLHF. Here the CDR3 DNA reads TGTGCCAGCAGCGCGGAACAGGGAGGGAGCTCCTATAATTCACCCCTCCACTTT. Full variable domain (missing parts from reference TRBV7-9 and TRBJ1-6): DTGVSQNPRHKITKRGQNVTFRCDPISEHNRLYWYRQTLGQGPEFLTYFQNEAQLEKSRLLSDRFSAERPKGSFSTLEIQRTEQGDSAMYLCASSAEQGGSSYNSPLHFGNGTRLTVT.

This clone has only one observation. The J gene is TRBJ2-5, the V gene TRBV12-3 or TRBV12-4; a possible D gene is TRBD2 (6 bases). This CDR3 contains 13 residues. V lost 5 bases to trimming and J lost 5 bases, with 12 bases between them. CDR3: CASSTGSGETQYF. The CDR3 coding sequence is TGTGCCAGCAGTACAGGTAGCGGCGAGACCCAGTACTTC.

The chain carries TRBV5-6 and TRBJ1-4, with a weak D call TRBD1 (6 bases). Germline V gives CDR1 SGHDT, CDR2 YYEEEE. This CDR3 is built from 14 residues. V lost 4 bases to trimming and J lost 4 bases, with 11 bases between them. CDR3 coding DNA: TGTGCCAGCAGCCTCCGGACAGTTAATGAAAAACTGTTTTTT. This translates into CASSLRTVNEKLFF.

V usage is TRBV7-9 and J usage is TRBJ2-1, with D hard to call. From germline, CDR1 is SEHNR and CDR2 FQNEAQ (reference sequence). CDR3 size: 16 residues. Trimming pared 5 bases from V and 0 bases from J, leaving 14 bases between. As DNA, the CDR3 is TGTGCCAGCAGCCCCCCCAGCAGGCACTCCTACAATGAGCAGTTCTTC. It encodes CASSPPSRHSYNEQFF.

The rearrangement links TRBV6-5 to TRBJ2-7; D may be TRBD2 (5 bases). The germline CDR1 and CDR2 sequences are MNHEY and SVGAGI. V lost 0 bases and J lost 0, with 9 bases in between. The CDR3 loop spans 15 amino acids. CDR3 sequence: CASSYSGLSSYEQYF. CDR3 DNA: TGTGCCAGCAGTTACTCAGGACTCAGCTCCTACGAGCAGTACTTC.

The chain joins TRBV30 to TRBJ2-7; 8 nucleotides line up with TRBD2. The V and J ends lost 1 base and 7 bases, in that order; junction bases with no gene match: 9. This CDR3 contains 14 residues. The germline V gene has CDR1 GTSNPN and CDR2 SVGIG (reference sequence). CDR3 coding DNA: TGTGCCTGGAGTGGGGGTAGCGGGGTAGGGGAGCAGTACTTC. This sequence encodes CAWSGGSGVGEQYF.